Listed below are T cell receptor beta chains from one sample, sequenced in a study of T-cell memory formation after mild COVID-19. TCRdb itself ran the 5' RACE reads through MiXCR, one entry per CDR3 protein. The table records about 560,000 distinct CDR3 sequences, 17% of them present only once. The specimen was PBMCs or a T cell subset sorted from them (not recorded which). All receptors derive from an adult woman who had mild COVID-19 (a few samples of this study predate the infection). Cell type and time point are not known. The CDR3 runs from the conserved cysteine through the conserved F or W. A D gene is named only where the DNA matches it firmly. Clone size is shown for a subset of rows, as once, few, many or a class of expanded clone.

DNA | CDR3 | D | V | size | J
TGTGCCAGCTCACCACCTACCATGCAAGAGACCCAGTACTTC | CASSPPTMQETQYF | NA | TRBV18 | few | TRBJ2-5
TGTGCCAGCAGTATTCCGCGGTACGAGCAGTACTTC | CASSIPRYEQYF | NA | TRBV12-3/TRBV12-4 | NA | TRBJ2-7
TGCAGTGCTCAGGGACAGGGGGACGAGCAGTACTTC | CSAQGQGDEQYF | TRBD1 | TRBV20-1 | many | TRBJ2-7
TGTGCCAGCAGCAAGACAGTATACGGCTACACCTTC | CASSKTVYGYTF | NA | TRBV7-9 | few | TRBJ1-2
TGCGCCAGCAGCTTGACTACAGGGGGTAGTATAGTCACCTTC | CASSLTTGGSIVTF | TRBD1 | TRBV5-1 | NA | TRBJ1-2
TGTGCCAGCAGCCTGATACAGGGGGCAAGGAAGGACACTGAAGCTTTCTTT | CASSLIQGARKDTEAFF | TRBD1 | TRBV5-6 | NA | TRBJ1-1
TGTGCCATCAGTTCGAGCGGGAGAGGGATCAATGAGCAGTTCTTC | CAISSSGRGINEQFF | TRBD2 | TRBV10-3 | few | TRBJ2-1
TGCGCCAGCAGCCAAGATAGGACTAGCGGGGGGGAGTACGTCACAGATACGCAGTATTTT | CASSQDRTSGGEYVTDTQYF | TRBD2 | TRBV4-1 | few | TRBJ2-3
TGTGCCAGCAGCTTATGGGAGGGAAGCACAGATACGCAGTATTTT | CASSLWEGSTDTQYF | TRBD2 | TRBV7-9 | few | TRBJ2-3
TGTGCCAGCTCACCACAGGACAATGAGCAGTTCTTC | CASSPQDNEQFF | NA | TRBV18 | few | TRBJ2-1
TGTGCCAGCAGTTACCAAGCGGGAGTTGCCGGGGAGCTGTTTTTT | CASSYQAGVAGELFF | TRBD2 | TRBV6-2/TRBV6-3 | once | TRBJ2-2
TGTGCCATCAGTGAACCCTCACTAGCGGGAGTGGGCAATGAGCAGTTCTTC | CAISEPSLAGVGNEQFF | TRBD2 | TRBV10-3 | NA | TRBJ2-1
TGTGCCAGCACCTCAGGGAGGATCAATCAGCCCCAGCATTTT | CASTSGRINQPQHF | NA | TRBV12-3/TRBV12-4 | once | TRBJ1-5
TGTGCCAGCAGCTTACCCATGAACACTGAAGCTTTCTTT | CASSLPMNTEAFF | NA | TRBV7-9 | few | TRBJ1-1
TGTGCCAGCAGCTTGGGACTAGTGAGTGGGGAGACCCAGTACTTC | CASSLGLVSGETQYF | TRBD2 | TRBV12-3/TRBV12-4 | few | TRBJ2-5
TGCAGCGGCCGGGACAGGATCAATGAGCAGTTCTTC | CSGRDRINEQFF | TRBD1 | TRBV29-1 | NA | TRBJ2-1
TGTGCCAGCAGCCCGGGGTCCTTAAACATTCAGTACTTC | CASSPGSLNIQYF | NA | TRBV7-2 | few | TRBJ2-4
TGTGCCAGCACCGAGTGGGCCACCTACGAGCAGTACTTC | CASTEWATYEQYF | NA | TRBV7-2 | few | TRBJ2-7
TGTGCCAGCAGCCAAAAACGGGGGGGCGTTGAGCAGTTCTTC | CASSQKRGGVEQFF | TRBD2 | TRBV3-1 | few | TRBJ2-1
TGTGCCTTCCAGACAGGGAGGTCTATCGGCTACACCTTC | CAFQTGRSIGYTF | TRBD1 | TRBV30 | few | TRBJ1-2
TGCAGTGCCCGGGCCCCTATGGCCGGGGAGCTGTTTTTT | CSARAPMAGELFF | NA | TRBV20-1 | NA | TRBJ2-2
TGTGCCACCGGCCGGGACCACACAGATACGCAGTATTTT | CATGRDHTDTQYF | NA | TRBV15 | few | TRBJ2-3
TGTGCCAGCAGAGGTGCCGGGACCGGTAGCTACGAGCAGTACTTC | CASRGAGTGSYEQYF | NA | TRBV6-5 | NA | TRBJ2-7
TGTGCCATCAGTGAGGTGGGCACTGAAGCTTTCTTT | CAISEVGTEAFF | NA | TRBV10-3 | few | TRBJ1-1
TGTGCCAGCAGCTCGGGACCTATCTACGAGCAGTACTTC | CASSSGPIYEQYF | NA | TRBV7-9 | few | TRBJ2-7
TGTGCCAGCAGCGCACAGGGGGTCGAGACCCAGTACTTC | CASSAQGVETQYF | TRBD1 | TRBV5-6 | many | TRBJ2-5
TGCAGTGCTAGTAACAGGGGGGTCTACAATGAGCAGTTCTTC | CSASNRGVYNEQFF | TRBD1 | TRBV20-1 | NA | TRBJ2-1
TGCGCCAGCAGCTTCATAGCGGCGGGGGAGACCCAGTACTTC | CASSFIAAGETQYF | NA | TRBV5-1 | NA | TRBJ2-5
TGTGCCAGCAGCTTGGGACCCGACAGGGGGCAGGGCTACACCTTC | CASSLGPDRGQGYTF | TRBD1 | TRBV13 | few | TRBJ1-2
TGCGCCAGCAGCTGGACTAGCGGGGCCTTCACCGGGGAGCTGTTTTTT | CASSWTSGAFTGELFF | TRBD2 | TRBV5-1 | few | TRBJ2-2
TGTGCCAGCAGCGTAGCAAGCGGAAGCACAGATACGCAGTATTTT | CASSVASGSTDTQYF | NA | TRBV9 | few | TRBJ2-3
TGTGCCAGCAGCTTAGGATGGACCGAGGGGAACTATGGCTACACCTTC | CASSLGWTEGNYGYTF | NA | TRBV7-9 | NA | TRBJ1-2
TGTGCCACCAGCAGAGATCAAGCGGGGGGCCCGAACACCGGGGAGCTGTTTTTT | CATSRDQAGGPNTGELFF | TRBD2 | TRBV15 | many | TRBJ2-2
TGTGCCAGCAGAGCTGACGGCACAGATACGCAGTATTTT | CASRADGTDTQYF | NA | TRBV6-5 | NA | TRBJ2-3
TGCGCCAGCAGCCTCCAACAGGGTCAGGGCTATGGCTACACCTTC | CASSLQQGQGYGYTF | NA | TRBV5-1 | few | TRBJ1-2
TGTGCCAGCAGCTTGCCCCAATATAGCGGGGGCTCCTACAATGAGCAGTTCTTC | CASSLPQYSGGSYNEQFF | TRBD2 | TRBV5-4 | NA | TRBJ2-1
TGTGCCAGCAGCCTCAGGGGACAGCCGACCACAGATACGCAGTATTTT | CASSLRGQPTTDTQYF | TRBD1 | TRBV14 | NA | TRBJ2-3
TGTGCCAGCAGTGAAACCCCCGGCGATTACAGGGTCGACTATGGCTACACCTTC | CASSETPGDYRVDYGYTF | NA | TRBV6-5 | NA | TRBJ1-2
TGTGCCAGCAGTAAAGGGGCCCACCGGGTGGTTGAGCAGTTCTTC | CASSKGAHRVVEQFF | NA | TRBV7-8 | few | TRBJ2-1
TGTGCCAGCAGCATGTTAGGACAGCGTGATCAGCCCCAGCATTTT | CASSMLGQRDQPQHF | NA | TRBV5-6 | NA | TRBJ1-5
TGTGCCAGCAGCTTAGGGAGCGGGGAAGTTACTGAAGCTTTCTTT | CASSLGSGEVTEAFF | NA | TRBV7-8 | few | TRBJ1-1
TGTGCCACCACCCGAGGGAGCTCCTACAATGAGCAGTTCTTC | CATTRGSSYNEQFF | NA | TRBV12-3/TRBV12-4 | NA | TRBJ2-1
TGCGCCAGCAGCTTGGCCGGTAGGACTAGCCACGCAGATACGCAGTATTTT | CASSLAGRTSHADTQYF | TRBD2 | TRBV5-1 | NA | TRBJ2-3
TGCGCCAGCAGCTTGGATGCCGGACAGGCAAATTCACCCCTCCACTTT | CASSLDAGQANSPLHF | TRBD1 | TRBV5-1 | NA | TRBJ1-6
TGTGCCAGCAGCCCTCAAAGCGGGAGCTCCTACAATGAGCAGTTCTTC | CASSPQSGSSYNEQFF | TRBD2 | TRBV7-9 | NA | TRBJ2-1
TGTGCCAGCAGCCCTACCAGGGGCGGTGAAAAACTGTTTTTT | CASSPTRGGEKLFF | NA | TRBV7-9 | few | TRBJ1-4
TGTGCCAGCAGTTACCTCCTACTAGCGGAAGAGCAGTTCTTC | CASSYLLLAEEQFF | TRBD2 | TRBV6-6 | NA | TRBJ2-1
TGTGCCAGCAGTGAATTTGGCCGAAAGGATGGCTACACCTTC | CASSEFGRKDGYTF | NA | TRBV25-1 | many | TRBJ1-2
TGTGCCAGCAGCTTACGGGGGCCGAGCTCCTACAATGAGCAGTTCTTC | CASSLRGPSSYNEQFF | NA | TRBV5-8 | few | TRBJ2-1
TGTGCCAGCAGCTGGATAACACGGGGGAGGGCCTACAATGAGCAGTTCTTC | CASSWITRGRAYNEQFF | TRBD2 | TRBV7-2 | many | TRBJ2-1
TGTGCCAGCAGCTTCCAAGGCTACAACACAGATACGCAGTATTTT | CASSFQGYNTDTQYF | NA | TRBV7-6 | few | TRBJ2-3
TGTGCCAGCAGCCAAGATGAAGGCTGGAGGGATGAGCAGTTCTTC | CASSQDEGWRDEQFF | NA | TRBV4-2 | NA | TRBJ2-1